Listed below are T cell receptor beta chains from one sample, sequenced in a study of memory CD4+ T cells and cytomegalovirus serostatus. Using immunoSEQ multiplex PCR, the repertoire was profiled, and TCRdb retains in-frame clones only, with some absent. The sample contains some 52,000 clones, around three quarters of which appear only once. The specimen was memory CD4+ T cells from blood. All receptors derive from an adult in good health and CMV-seronegative. Both conserved end residues are part of each CDR3. Fields, in order: D gene, V gene, CDR3 protein. A D gene is named only where the DNA matches it firmly.

TRBD2,TRBV4-3,CASSREGMGTGELFF
TRBD2,TRBV9,CASSVALAGVPGETQYF
.,TRBV18,CASSPRRGYEQYF
TRBD1,TRBV7-9,CASSSGTARLGYGYTF
.,TRBV6-6,CASSDTGYQETQYF
TRBD1,TRBV2,CASRADRENIQYF
TRBD1,TRBV28,CATAETGAGYETEAFF
TRBD2,TRBV5-6,CASSLLGGGAYNEQFF
.,TRBV7-9,CASSLSGDAGNTIYF
.,TRBV11-2,CASSPGSGRTYEQYF
TRBD2,TRBV5-1,CASSPSGSREGPTDTQYF
.,TRBV5-1,CASSGQGSNTGELFF
.,TRBV29-1,CSVGRGNTGELFF
.,TRBV7-2,CASSLAGGGETQYF
TRBD1,TRBV5-4,CASSSSLQGKKTGELFF
TRBD1,TRBV5-1,CASSLSAGGAYTF
.,TRBV5-4,CASSPDPLGEQYF
TRBD1,TRBV18,CASSPLGTGGDQPQHF
.,TRBV10-3,CAISESKILGVEQFF
.,TRBV20-1,CSANSGEKLFF
TRBD2,TRBV15,CATSRGGLAGSSSYNEQFF
TRBD1,TRBV10-3,CAISRGTGVNYEQYF
.,TRBV7-9,CASSLQLGEQYF
.,TRBV18,CASSPSTEYGYTF
.,TRBV5-1,CASSLGRGSLQAFF
TRBD2,TRBV7-2,CASSLGGLAGNEQFF
.,TRBV7-6,CASSLNVDRYNEQFF
TRBD1,TRBV5-1,CASSLAGQGGEKLFF
TRBD1,TRBV28,CASSPTYAQGDYGYTF
TRBD1,TRBV7-6,CASSLLPGTESNYGYTF
.,TRBV4-3,CASSQETVRGAGELFF
.,TRBV9,CASSGTRGSAKNIQYF
.,TRBV6-1,CASSEGLGTTLFF
TRBD1,TRBV7-9,CASSLTLGQVGGYTF
.,TRBV27,CASSYSGTSGEQYF
.,TRBV6-5,CASSHRGGSNQPQHF
TRBD2,TRBV11-1,CASSPQGGGLKTQYF
TRBD1,TRBV28,CASSLYRGYGYTF
TRBD2,TRBV19,CASSMLAGGPRETQYF
TRBD1,TRBV7-9,CASSLDRGHYGYTF
.,TRBV11-3,CASSLVTTGELFF
.,TRBV7-2,CASSFGGRENEKLFF
TRBD1,TRBV7-8,CASSPDRPYESEQFF
TRBD1,TRBV19,CASRSIQGAGETQYF
TRBD2,TRBV28,CASSLDLTSGALQETQYF